This TCR beta chain was obtained from a study of blood T cell repertoires in COVID-19. About the research overall: Sources were T cells, B-cell-depleted T cells, or PBMCs; the material itself was cDNA or gDNA.

The assay was immunoSEQ multiplex PCR, and TCRdb's table has in-frame clones only and misses some. The sample includes 50,000 to 75,000 clones, around 77% of them seen just once. Sequenced material: peripheral blood. The origin of this receptor is an older man with active or convalescent COVID-19.

The CDR3 reads CASGEGQVNSPLHF. The CDR3 DNA reads TGCGCCAGCGGAGAAGGACAAGTAAATTCACCCCTCCACTTT. The rearrangement joins TRBV5-1 to TRBJ1-6; D is possibly TRBD1 (5 bases). CDR3 length: 14 amino acids. Trimming pared 7 bases from V and 7 bases from J, leaving 15 bases between. Germline V lookup: CDR1 SGHRS, CDR2 YFSETQ.